This TCR beta chain comes out of a study of blood T cell repertoires in COVID-19. On the study more broadly: The United States, Italy and Spain were the sources of the acute and convalescent COVID-19 samples.

V lost 3 bases and J 6 bases, leaving 14 bases between the germline ends. CDR3 length: 15 residues. Germline CDR1 and CDR2: LGHNA and YNFKEQ. Study processing details: Reference gene primers were amplified, and this amplification served to estimate nucleated cell counts. The data were produced by immunoSEQ multiplex PCR, yet TCRdb's version contains in-frame clones alone and is incomplete. That table furnishes V, J and clone size, whereas the DNA furnished D and trimming. The table lists under 95,000 clones, roughly nine tenths of them singletons, with just over 2.5% in the top ten. This chain connects TRBV4-2 to TRBJ2-2; D remains unclear. The sequencing input was peripheral blood. The receptor's source is a man aged 50-60 years with COVID-19, enrolled during active disease. The chain's CDR3 is CASSQMRQAPGELFF. In DNA form, the CDR3 reads TGTGCCAGCAGCCAGATGCGCCAGGCCCCCGGGGAGCTGTTTTTT.